These 15 T cell receptor beta chains came from one sample sequenced in a study of blood T cell repertoires in COVID-19. Clones were read by immunoSEQ multiplex PCR, and TCRdb kept only the in-frame ones, dropping some. Seen here are fewer than 200,000 clones, about 86% observed once, and the top ten hold 7.3%. The sequenced sample consisted of PBMCs or T cells enriched from blood (not recorded which). These receptors came from a man aged 45-65 years who had recovered from COVID-19.

The chain carries TRBV2 and TRBJ1-4; the D is unclear. CDR3 size: 16 residues. The germline CDR1 and CDR2 sequences are SNHLY and FYNNEI. Trimming pared 4 bases from V and 0 bases from J, leaving 12 bases between. CDR3 residues: CASSVHPPATNEKLFF. DNA for the CDR3: TGTGCCAGCAGTGTTCATCCTCCGGCAACTAATGAAAAACTGTTTTTT.

This sequence joins TRBV27 and TRBJ2-2; D not resolved. This CDR3 has 13 amino acids. Germline V gene sequence: CDR1 MNHEY, CDR2 SMNVEV (reference sequence). Trimming took 3 bases from V and 6 from J, leaving 8 bases between them. The DNA of the CDR3 is TGTGCCAGCAGTTTCGTCCGGGCCGGGGAGCTGTTTTTT. It encodes CASSFVRAGELFF.

The V and J genes are TRBV24-1 and TRBJ1-5, with 10 bases fitting TRBD1. Germline CDR1 is KGHDR and CDR2 is SFDVKD. Losses at the gene ends were 4 bases for V and 3 bases for J; bases not matched to a gene: 14. The CDR3 is 19 amino acids. DNA of the CDR3: TGTGCCACCAGTGACAAAGACAGGGGGCGCCCTAGCCCCAATCAGCCCCAGCATTTT. Encoded protein: CATSDKDRGRPSPNQPQHF.

V is TRBV10-3 and J is TRBJ1-2; D unresolved. CDR3 length: 14 amino acids. The germline V and J ends were trimmed by 0 bases and 3 bases, with 8 bases remaining between them. The germline V gene encodes CDR1 ENHRY and CDR2 SYGVKD. CDR3 coding DNA: TGTGCCATCAGTGAGTCGGGAGGGTACTATGGCTACACCTTC. Residues: CAISESGGYYGYTF.

As for this clone: This clone may be a read error of a much larger clone one base away. The chain is built from TRBV14 and TRBJ1-1, with TRBD1 matching 7 bases. Losses at the gene ends were 5 bases for V and 3 bases for J; bases not matched to a gene: 3. Germline assignment: CDR1 SGHDN and CDR2 FVKESK. The CDR3 sequence is 13 residues long. The CDR3 nucleotides read TGTGCCAGCAGCAAACAGGGGTACACTGAAGCTTTCTTT. It is translated as CASSKQGYTEAFF.

The rearrangement links TRBV19 to TRBJ1-5; a weak D match, TRBD1 (6 bases). From germline, CDR1 is LNHDA and CDR2 SQIVND (reference sequence). V dropped 6 bases and J dropped 0 bases, with 12 bases sitting between them. The CDR3 contains 15 residues. The CDR3 nucleotides are TGTGCCAGTAGAGGACAGCAACATAGCAATCAGCCCCAGCATTTT. Translated, it gives CASRGQQHSNQPQHF. The full variable domain, its missing parts supplied by reference TRBV19 and TRBJ1-5, is DGGITQSPKYLFRKEGQNVTLSCEQNLNHDAMYWYRQDPGQGLRLIYYSQIVNDFQKGDIAEGYSVSREKKESFPLTVTSAQKNPTAFYLCASRGQQHSNQPQHFGDGTRLSIL.

The chain recombines TRBV6-5 with TRBJ1-5; a possible D gene is TRBD1 (6 bases). The CDR3 consists of 15 residues. Per germline, CDR1 MNHEY and CDR2 SVGAGI. With 6 bases removed from V and 1 base from J, the gap between germline ends came to 13 bases. The CDR3 loop is CASSPSRGSNQPQHF. CDR3 bases: TGTGCCAGCAGCCCCTCCAGGGGAAGCAATCAGCCCCAGCATTTT.

The J gene is TRBJ1-1, the V gene TRBV6-2 or TRBV6-3; D perhaps matches TRBD1 (5 bases). V lost 2 bases and J 5 bases, leaving 15 bases between the germline ends. There are 15 residues in the CDR3. CDR1 and CDR2 (germline): MNHEY, SVGEGT. The chain's CDR3 is CASSYPKGGGTEAFF. The CDR3 region has the DNA TGTGCCAGCAGTTACCCCAAGGGCGGGGGGACTGAAGCTTTCTTT.

The rearrangement joins TRBV7-9 to TRBJ1-1, with D perhaps matching TRBD1 (5 bases). In germline, CDR1 is SEHNR, CDR2 FQNEAQ (reference sequence). V lost 2 bases, J lost 0 bases, and 10 bases lay in between. CDR3 length: 15 amino acids. As DNA, the CDR3 is TGTGCCAGCAGCTTATCCCCGGGGGTGAACACTGAAGCTTTCTTT. It yields the protein CASSLSPGVNTEAFF.

This chain connects TRBV7-3 to TRBJ2-2; D unresolved. Germline V CDR1 and CDR2: SGHTA, FQGTGA. Trimming left V 4 bases short and J 1 base short, with 7 bases between. The CDR3 totals 14 residues. The CDR3 spells CASSSDWNTGELFF. The DNA for the CDR3 is TGTGCCAGCAGCTCTGACTGGAACACCGGGGAGCTGTTTTTT. The whole variable domain, remainder taken from reference TRBV7-3 and TRBJ2-2, is GAGVSQTPSNKVTEKGKYVELRCDPISGHTALYWYRQSLGQGPEFLIYFQGTGAADDSGLPNDRFFAVRPEGSVSTLKIQRTERGDSAVYLCASSSDWNTGELFFGEGSRLTVL.

The genes are TRBV29-1 and TRBJ1-2, with D unclear. Per germline, CDR1 SQVTM and CDR2 ANQGSEA. With 1 base removed from V and 8 bases from J, the gap between germline ends came to 14 bases. The CDR3 loop spans 13 amino acids. CDR3 protein: CSVEVGSRVGYTF. As DNA, the CDR3 is TGCAGCGTTGAAGTGGGCAGTCGTGTCGGCTACACCTTC.

The rearrangement links TRBV12-3 or TRBV12-4 to TRBJ1-4; a possible D gene is TRBD1 (6 bases). The V gene lost 2 bases and the J gene lost 14 bases, with 15 bases spanning the gap. The CDR3 loop spans 13 amino acids. The CDR3 region is CASSLSLQGFLFF. The CDR3 DNA reads as TGTGCCAGCAGTTTATCCTTACAGGGATTTCTGTTTTTT.

The CDR3 coding sequence is TGTGCCAGTACACCCGGGACAGGGGGAACCGGGGAGCTGTTTTTT. This translates into CASTPGTGGTGELFF. The chain has TRBV19 and TRBJ2-2; TRBD1 matches 11 bases. The CDR3 is 15 amino acids. V lost 7 bases to trimming and J lost 5 bases; unmatched junction nucleotides: 6. The V gene's germline CDR1 is LNHDA and CDR2 SQIVND (reference sequence).

The chain is built from TRBV7-9 and TRBJ2-3; 7 bases fit TRBD2. Trimming cost V 2 bases and J 6 bases; bases outside gene matches: 2. Germline-derived CDR1 and CDR2 are SEHNR and FQNEAQ (reference sequence). CDR3 length equals 13 residues. The CDR3 is CASSLRGEDTQYF. In nucleotides, the CDR3 is TGTGCCAGCAGCTTACGGGGGGAGGATACGCAGTATTTT.

The rearrangement uses TRBV4-2 and TRBJ1-2; D is unresolved. The CDR3 is 15 amino acids. Germline CDR1 LGHNA, CDR2 YNFKEQ. The ends were cut back, 0 bases at V and 2 bases at J, with 10 bases in the middle. The CDR3 DNA reads TGTGCCAGCAGCCAAGAAGGGAGCACGAACTATGGCTACACCTTC. Protein sequence: CASSQEGSTNYGYTF.